This T cell receptor (beta chain) was sequenced for a study of blood T cell repertoires in COVID-19. Overall study: The origin of the acute and convalescent COVID-19 samples was the United States, Italy and Spain. PBMCs, B-cell-depleted T cells, or T cells were the source of the cDNA or gDNA that made up the material.

Per the authors' pipeline: Estimation of nucleated cell counts relied on the amplification of reference gene primers. Repertoires were generated with immunoSEQ multiplex PCR, while TCRdb's copy carries only in-frame clones and drops some. That table supplies the V and J calls and clone size; D and trimming were determined from the DNA. The sample consists of 30,000 to 40,000 clones, almost 85% of them appearing once. Germline trimming cut 0 bases from V and 7 bases from J; bases unmatched to any gene: 9. The CDR3 has 16 amino acids. The germline gives CDR1 SGHNT, CDR2 YYREEE (reference sequence). The material sequenced was peripheral blood. This TCR derives from a man older than 75 with active or convalescent COVID-19. The V gene is TRBV5-4, the J gene TRBJ2-7; TRBD2 matches at 11 bases. The CDR3 region has the DNA TGTGCCAGCAGCTTGGGGCCAACTAGCGGGGGTGGAGAGCAGTACTTC. It translates to CASSLGPTSGGGEQYF. Combining the CDR3 with reference TRBV5-4 and TRBJ2-7 gives the whole variable domain ETGVTQSPTHLIKTRGQQVTLRCSSQSGHNTVSWYQQALGQGPQFIFQYYREEENGRGNFPPRFSGLQFPNYSSELNVNALELDDSALYLCASSLGPTSGGGEQYFGPGTRLTVT.